This is a list of T cell receptor beta chains from one sample in a study of cytomegalovirus exposure and HLA in healthy donors. Assay: immunoSEQ multiplex PCR; the TCRdb copy retains only in-frame clones and omits some. In the table there are about 170,000 clones, 86% of which are singletons. Sequencing was carried out using PBMCs. These receptors all stem from a young woman in good health and CMV-seronegative. The CDR3 runs from the conserved cysteine through the conserved F or W. The D gene is left open where the match is weak. Clone size is given for some rows only: seen once, a few or many times, or a class if the clone is expanded.

CDR3nt: TGCGCCAGCAGCGAGGGGACAGGGCCCAACTATGGCTACACCTTC; CDR3aa: CASSEGTGPNYGYTF; d_gene: TRBD1; j_gene: TRBJ1-2; len: 15; abundance: many; v_gene: TRBV5-1
CDR3nt: TGTGCCAGCAGCTTAACTAGGGCAGATACGCAGTATTTT; CDR3aa: CASSLTRADTQYF; d_gene: -; j_gene: TRBJ2-3; len: 13; abundance: -; v_gene: TRBV7-9
CDR3nt: TGTGCCAGCAGCTGGACAGGGTCTGGAAACACCATATATTTT; CDR3aa: CASSWTGSGNTIYF; d_gene: TRBD1; j_gene: TRBJ1-3; len: 14; abundance: -; v_gene: TRBV27
CDR3nt: TGTGCCAGCACCCCTGGGGAGGGAGAACAGCCCCAGCATTTT; CDR3aa: CASTPGEGEQPQHF; d_gene: -; j_gene: TRBJ1-5; len: 14; abundance: -; v_gene: TRBV27
CDR3nt: TGCAGCGTTGACGGACTAGCGGGATCTAGCACAGATACGCAGTATTTT; CDR3aa: CSVDGLAGSSTDTQYF; d_gene: TRBD2; j_gene: TRBJ2-3; len: 16; abundance: once; v_gene: TRBV29-1
CDR3nt: TGCGCCAGCAGCCAAGCCGGACAGGGGAACGAGCAGTACTTC; CDR3aa: CASSQAGQGNEQYF; d_gene: TRBD1; j_gene: TRBJ2-7; len: 14; abundance: -; v_gene: TRBV4-1
CDR3nt: TGTGCCAGCAGTCCCGGGACAGGGGTAAGGCCCCTCCACTTT; CDR3aa: CASSPGTGVRPLHF; d_gene: TRBD1; j_gene: TRBJ1-6; len: 14; abundance: -; v_gene: TRBV6-8
CDR3nt: TGCGCCAGCAGCTTGGTGGGGGAACGGGAGGGCCTCAATGAGCAGTTCTTC; CDR3aa: CASSLVGEREGLNEQFF; d_gene: TRBD2; j_gene: TRBJ2-1; len: 17; abundance: -; v_gene: TRBV5-1
CDR3nt: TGTGCCAGCAGCTTGGAGGGGTACGAGCAGTACTTC; CDR3aa: CASSLEGYEQYF; d_gene: -; j_gene: TRBJ2-7; len: 12; abundance: few; v_gene: TRBV5-6
CDR3nt: TGCGCCAGCAGCCAAGATGAAACAGGGGAGCTGTTTTTT; CDR3aa: CASSQDETGELFF; d_gene: -; j_gene: TRBJ2-2; len: 13; abundance: -; v_gene: TRBV4-1
CDR3nt: TGCGCCAGCAGCTTAAGGGACAGGATCCTCGAGCAGTACTTC; CDR3aa: CASSLRDRILEQYF; d_gene: TRBD1; j_gene: TRBJ2-7; len: 14; abundance: -; v_gene: TRBV5-1
CDR3nt: TGTGCCAGCAGCGCCCCTCAACGGGGGGCGGTGGGAGATACGCAGTATTTT; CDR3aa: CASSAPQRGAVGDTQYF; d_gene: -; j_gene: TRBJ2-3; len: 17; abundance: -; v_gene: TRBV9
CDR3nt: TGCAGCGTTGAATCGCCCAGAGGTCGCGTAGCGGGAGGGAAGTACGAGCAGTACTTC; CDR3aa: CSVESPRGRVAGGKYEQYF; d_gene: TRBD2; j_gene: TRBJ2-7; len: 19; abundance: -; v_gene: TRBV29-1
CDR3nt: TGTGCCAGCTCACCCTCCCCGTGGCAGGGAAGAGGAACCAAAAACATTCAGTACTTC; CDR3aa: CASSPSPWQGRGTKNIQYF; d_gene: -; j_gene: TRBJ2-4; len: 19; abundance: -; v_gene: TRBV18
CDR3nt: TGTGCCAGCAGCTTGGCCGAGGACTTCGCCTACGAGCAGTACTTC; CDR3aa: CASSLAEDFAYEQYF; d_gene: -; j_gene: TRBJ2-7; len: 15; abundance: -; v_gene: TRBV5-8
CDR3nt: TGTGCCAGCAGCTTGGTTTTAGGACAGGGAAATTCACCCCTCCACTTT; CDR3aa: CASSLVLGQGNSPLHF; d_gene: TRBD1; j_gene: TRBJ1-6; len: 16; abundance: -; v_gene: TRBV7-2
CDR3nt: TGTGCCAGCAGCGGGACAGACTATGGCTACACCTTC; CDR3aa: CASSGTDYGYTF; d_gene: -; j_gene: TRBJ1-2; len: 12; abundance: -; v_gene: TRBV9
CDR3nt: TGTGCCAGCAGCCCAGGGGGACTTAATACGCAGTATTTT; CDR3aa: CASSPGGLNTQYF; d_gene: -; j_gene: TRBJ2-3; len: 13; abundance: -; v_gene: TRBV11-3
CDR3nt: TGTGCCATCAGTGAGGGGGGCCTGGGAAACACCATATATTTT; CDR3aa: CAISEGGLGNTIYF; d_gene: -; j_gene: TRBJ1-3; len: 14; abundance: -; v_gene: TRBV10-3
CDR3nt: TGTGCCAGCAGGAGCGGGGGCCTATACAATGAGCAGTTCTTC; CDR3aa: CASRSGGLYNEQFF; d_gene: TRBD2; j_gene: TRBJ2-1; len: 14; abundance: -; v_gene: TRBV27
CDR3nt: TGCAGCGCGGGACAGGACGGAAAACTGTTTTTT; CDR3aa: CSAGQDGKLFF; d_gene: TRBD1; j_gene: TRBJ1-4; len: 11; abundance: -; v_gene: TRBV29-1
CDR3nt: TGCGCCAGCAGCCAAGAAGGGGATATTAGCAATCAGCCCCAGCATTTT; CDR3aa: CASSQEGDISNQPQHF; d_gene: -; j_gene: TRBJ1-5; len: 16; abundance: -; v_gene: TRBV4-1
CDR3nt: TGTGCCAGCAGCTTAGGGGCAATCTACGAGCAGTACTTC; CDR3aa: CASSLGAIYEQYF; d_gene: -; j_gene: TRBJ2-7; len: 13; abundance: once; v_gene: TRBV7-8
CDR3nt: TGTGCCAGCAGCTTAGTCACAGGGGGCGGGAGCAATCAGCCCCAGCATTTT; CDR3aa: CASSLVTGGGSNQPQHF; d_gene: TRBD1; j_gene: TRBJ1-5; len: 17; abundance: few; v_gene: TRBV7-2
CDR3nt: TGTGCCAGCAGTCCAACAGGGCGGACTGAAGCTTTCTTT; CDR3aa: CASSPTGRTEAFF; d_gene: -; j_gene: TRBJ1-1; len: 13; abundance: -; v_gene: TRBV6-5
CDR3nt: TGCGCCAGCAGTGAGATAGACAGGGGGACCTATGGCTACACCTTC; CDR3aa: CASSEIDRGTYGYTF; d_gene: TRBD1; j_gene: TRBJ1-2; len: 15; abundance: -; v_gene: TRBV10-2
CDR3nt: TGTGCCAGCAGCTTTAAGGGAGGGGATTCACCCCTCCACTTT; CDR3aa: CASSFKGGDSPLHF; d_gene: -; j_gene: TRBJ1-6; len: 14; abundance: -; v_gene: TRBV7-8
CDR3nt: TGCGCCAGCAGTTACGGACAGGGCGCCGGGGAGCTGTTTTTT; CDR3aa: CASSYGQGAGELFF; d_gene: TRBD1; j_gene: TRBJ2-2; len: 14; abundance: -; v_gene: TRBV5-1
CDR3nt: TGTGCCAGCAGCGTAGATCCAGGGAAAAATGAAAAACTGTTTTTT; CDR3aa: CASSVDPGKNEKLFF; d_gene: -; j_gene: TRBJ1-4; len: 15; abundance: -; v_gene: TRBV9
CDR3nt: TGTGCCAGCAGCGACTTTGCTCTATGGAGGGCCAGGTCACCCCTCCACTTT; CDR3aa: CASSDFALWRARSPLHF; d_gene: -; j_gene: TRBJ1-6; len: 17; abundance: -; v_gene: TRBV21-1
CDR3nt: TGTGCCAGCTCAGGAGCTAGCGCTGGTAGCACAGATACGCAGTATTTT; CDR3aa: CASSGASAGSTDTQYF; d_gene: -; j_gene: TRBJ2-3; len: 16; abundance: few; v_gene: TRBV18
CDR3nt: TGCAGCGTTGTTGCGGAGACCGGGACAGGGCTCTACGAGCAGTACTTC; CDR3aa: CSVVAETGTGLYEQYF; d_gene: TRBD1; j_gene: TRBJ2-7; len: 16; abundance: -; v_gene: TRBV29-1
CDR3nt: TGTGCCAGCAGCCAGGGGCTTACGGGACAGCGGAGAAACACCATATATTTT; CDR3aa: CASSQGLTGQRRNTIYF; d_gene: TRBD1; j_gene: TRBJ1-3; len: 17; abundance: -; v_gene: TRBV14
CDR3nt: TGTGCCAGCGGTCGACAGGGTTGGAGCTCTGGAAACACCATATATTTT; CDR3aa: CASGRQGWSSGNTIYF; d_gene: TRBD1; j_gene: TRBJ1-3; len: 16; abundance: -; v_gene: TRBV28
CDR3nt: TGTGCCAGCAGTTTAAACAGGAATCAGCCCCAGCATTTT; CDR3aa: CASSLNRNQPQHF; d_gene: -; j_gene: TRBJ1-5; len: 13; abundance: few; v_gene: TRBV27
CDR3nt: TGTGCCAGCAGCAAACAGGGTAGAGTGGGACCGAACACTGAAGCTTTCTTT; CDR3aa: CASSKQGRVGPNTEAFF; d_gene: -; j_gene: TRBJ1-1; len: 17; abundance: -; v_gene: TRBV27
CDR3nt: TGTGCCAGCAGCGCCGGGACAGCCCTTGACACCCAGCATTTT; CDR3aa: CASSAGTALDTQHF; d_gene: TRBD1; j_gene: TRBJ1-5; len: 14; abundance: once; v_gene: TRBV9
CDR3nt: TGCGCCAGCAGCTTGGGGCTCCACTCCTATAATTCACCCCTCCACTTT; CDR3aa: CASSLGLHSYNSPLHF; d_gene: -; j_gene: TRBJ1-6; len: 16; abundance: -; v_gene: TRBV5-1
CDR3nt: TGCGCCAGCAGCCGTAATAGCGCCAGCTCCTACAATGAGCAGTTCTTC; CDR3aa: CASSRNSASSYNEQFF; d_gene: -; j_gene: TRBJ2-1; len: 16; abundance: -; v_gene: TRBV4-1
CDR3nt: TGTGCCAGTATTTGGACAGGGGGGACGAGAGGCTACACCTTC; CDR3aa: CASIWTGGTRGYTF; d_gene: TRBD1; j_gene: TRBJ1-2; len: 14; abundance: -; v_gene: TRBV19
CDR3nt: TGTGCCAGCTCACCGCGGCGGGCCGTCGGGAGGGATACGCAGTATTTT; CDR3aa: CASSPRRAVGRDTQYF; d_gene: TRBD2; j_gene: TRBJ2-3; len: 16; abundance: -; v_gene: TRBV18
CDR3nt: TGTGCCAGCAGCTCCCAGACAGGGGCTAATGAAAAACTGTTTTTT; CDR3aa: CASSSQTGANEKLFF; d_gene: TRBD1; j_gene: TRBJ1-4; len: 15; abundance: -; v_gene: TRBV7-2
CDR3nt: TGTGCCAGTAGTCCCGGACAGGGGGGGAACACCGGGGAGCTGTTTTTT; CDR3aa: CASSPGQGGNTGELFF; d_gene: TRBD1; j_gene: TRBJ2-2; len: 16; abundance: -; v_gene: TRBV19
CDR3nt: TGTGCCAGCAGCTTATGTAGAGAGGCTTCAGGGACAGGGAACTATGGCTACACCTTC; CDR3aa: CASSLCREASGTGNYGYTF; d_gene: TRBD1; j_gene: TRBJ1-2; len: 19; abundance: -; v_gene: TRBV11-2
CDR3nt: TGTGCCAGCAGCTCCCGGAGAACGAGGTCACCCCTCCACTTT; CDR3aa: CASSSRRTRSPLHF; d_gene: -; j_gene: TRBJ1-6; len: 14; abundance: -; v_gene: TRBV7-9
CDR3nt: TGTGCCAGCAGTAAACAGGGATTCCAAGAGACCCAGTACTTC; CDR3aa: CASSKQGFQETQYF; d_gene: -; j_gene: TRBJ2-5; len: 14; abundance: -; v_gene: TRBV6-1
CDR3nt: TGTGCCAGCTCTCAGTTTCAGGGGCCCCAGCCCCAGCATTTT; CDR3aa: CASSQFQGPQPQHF; d_gene: -; j_gene: TRBJ1-5; len: 14; abundance: -; v_gene: TRBV18
CDR3nt: TGTGCCAGCAGGCCCCCGTCCCGGGACAGGGGGGGGGCTTTCTTT; CDR3aa: CASRPPSRDRGGAFF; d_gene: TRBD1; j_gene: TRBJ1-1; len: 15; abundance: -; v_gene: TRBV2
CDR3nt: TGTGCCACCAGCTCGGACAGGGCGCTAAACTATGGCTACACCTTC; CDR3aa: CATSSDRALNYGYTF; d_gene: TRBD1; j_gene: TRBJ1-2; len: 15; abundance: once; v_gene: TRBV15
CDR3nt: TGTGCCAGCAGCTTTCCCGCAGGGGGGGCCAACGTCCTGACTTTC; CDR3aa: CASSFPAGGANVLTF; d_gene: -; j_gene: TRBJ2-6; len: 15; abundance: -; v_gene: TRBV5-4
CDR3nt: TGCGCCAGCAGCTTGGCCCAGGCTCCCTCGGGACACAAGACACGCGGATCCCTCACAGATACGCAGTATTTT; CDR3aa: CASSLAQAPSGHKTRGSLTDTQYF; d_gene: -; j_gene: TRBJ2-3; len: 24; abundance: -; v_gene: TRBV5-1
CDR3nt: TGTGCCAGCAGGGGGACATTCCCATCCTCCTACGAGCAGTACTTC; CDR3aa: CASRGTFPSSYEQYF; d_gene: -; j_gene: TRBJ2-7; len: 15; abundance: -; v_gene: TRBV6-5
CDR3nt: TGCGCCAGCAGCCAAGGTTGGCGGGGCGGCACAGATACGCAGTATTTT; CDR3aa: CASSQGWRGGTDTQYF; d_gene: -; j_gene: TRBJ2-3; len: 16; abundance: -; v_gene: TRBV4-1
CDR3nt: TGTGCCAGCCTGGTTGGGCGGGGGGGCCCACATGAGCAGTTCTTC; CDR3aa: CASLVGRGGPHEQFF; d_gene: TRBD2; j_gene: TRBJ2-1; len: 15; abundance: -; v_gene: TRBV2